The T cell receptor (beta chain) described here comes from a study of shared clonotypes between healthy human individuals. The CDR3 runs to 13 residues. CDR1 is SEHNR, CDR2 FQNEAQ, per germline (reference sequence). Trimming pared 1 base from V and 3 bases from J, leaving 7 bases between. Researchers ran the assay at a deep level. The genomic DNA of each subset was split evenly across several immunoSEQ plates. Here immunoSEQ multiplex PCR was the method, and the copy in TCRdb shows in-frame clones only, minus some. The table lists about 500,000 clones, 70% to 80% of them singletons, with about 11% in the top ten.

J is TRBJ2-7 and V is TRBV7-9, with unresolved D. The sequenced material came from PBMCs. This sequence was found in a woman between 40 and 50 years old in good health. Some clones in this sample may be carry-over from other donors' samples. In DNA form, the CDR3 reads TGTGCCAGCAGCTTAGACGGCAGCTACGAGCAGTACTTC. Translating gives CASSLDGSYEQYF.